The TCR beta chain under discussion was sequenced for a study of cytomegalovirus exposure and HLA in healthy donors. Findings and limits, study-wide: Most TCRs appeared rarely, but some public TCRs recurred in many donors. For presence/absence analyses, sequencing depth was assumed to be roughly uniform across donors.

The CDR3 length is 13 residues. From germline, CDR1 is SGDLS and CDR2 YYNGEE. Between the trimmed V and J ends, which lost 0 bases and 4 bases, there was a span of 7 bases. This clone has only a few counts. No antigen is known for it. With 60 Vbeta and 13 Jbeta primers, the PCR was carried out. Original handling: A later analysis tallied 65 million to 85 million unique TCR beta chains, about 12 million of them shared. The protocol was immunoSEQ multiplex PCR, while the TCRdb copy is restricted to in-frame clones and leaves out a portion. The V and J calls and clone size were taken over from that table, and D and trimming were inferred from the DNA. Among about 130,000 clones listed, approximately 77% were seen once.

The sequence was obtained from a young man in good health and CMV-seronegative. The genes are TRBV9 and TRBJ1-1, with D unresolved. The specimen sequenced was PBMCs. CDR3 coding DNA: TGTGCCAGCAGCGTAGCCGTGAGCACTGAAGCTTTCTTT. The encoded protein is CASSVAVSTEAFF.